A selection of T cell receptor beta chains follows, all from one sample in a study of blood T cell repertoires in COVID-19. The repertoire was sequenced with immunoSEQ multiplex PCR; TCRdb's copy has only in-frame clones and lacks some. The sample carries over 85,000 clones, approximately 86% recorded once. The sequencing input was peripheral blood. Receptors were obtained from a man in his forties with acute or convalescent COVID-19. CDR3s include the opening cysteine and the closing phenylalanine or tryptophan. The D gene is left open where the match is weak. Clone size is shown for a subset of rows, as once, few, many or a class of expanded clone.

TRBJ1-5,-,TRBV7-2,-,CASSLAYGVDNQPQHF,TGTGCCAGCAGCTTAGCGTACGGGGTGGACAATCAGCCCCAGCATTTT
TRBJ2-5,-,TRBV9,-,CASSVVELQGTQYF,TGTGCCAGCAGCGTAGTGGAACTTCAGGGGACCCAGTACTTC
TRBJ1-2,-,TRBV19,-,CASSVGPNYGYTF,TGTGCCAGTAGTGTGGGCCCTAACTATGGCTACACCTTC
TRBJ1-5,-,TRBV15,-,CATSPQIISNQPQHF,TGTGCCACCAGCCCACAGATAATAAGCAATCAGCCCCAGCATTTT
TRBJ2-1,-,TRBV6-5,TRBD2,CASKVAGVTYNEQFF,TGTGCCAGCAAGGTAGCGGGAGTAACCTACAATGAGCAGTTCTTC
TRBJ2-7,-,TRBV11-2,-,CASRRDRSSYEQYF,TGTGCCAGCAGACGAGACAGGAGCTCCTACGAGCAGTACTTC
TRBJ1-5,few,TRBV7-2,-,CASSFLADQPQHF,TGTGCCAGCAGCTTTCTGGCGGATCAGCCCCAGCATTTT
TRBJ2-7,-,TRBV27,TRBD1,CASSLYPTGTAYEQYF,TGTGCCAGCAGTTTATACCCGACAGGGACGGCGTACGAGCAGTACTTC
TRBJ2-7,-,TRBV5-4,TRBD1,CASSKGQRSYEQYF,TGTGCCAGCAGCAAGGGACAGCGCTCCTACGAGCAGTACTTC
TRBJ2-2,-,TRBV30,-,CAWSPGGGSTGELFF,TGTGCCTGGAGTCCCGGGGGTGGAAGTACCGGGGAGCTGTTTTTT
TRBJ1-2,-,TRBV7-9,TRBD1,CASSLRDSYSDGYTF,TGTGCCAGCAGCCTCCGGGACAGTTATAGTGATGGCTACACCTTC
TRBJ2-1,-,TRBV7-9,-,CASSLAIGSSYNEQFF,TGTGCCAGCAGCTTAGCGATTGGCAGCTCCTACAATGAGCAGTTCTTC
TRBJ2-7,-,TRBV15,-,CATSRLGEQYF,TGTGCCACCAGTAGACTCGGCGAGCAGTACTTC
TRBJ1-6,-,TRBV4-1,TRBD1,CASSQVPTGATSPLHF,TGCGCCAGCAGCCAAGTCCCGACAGGGGCGACTTCACCCCTCCACTTT
TRBJ1-5,few,TRBV12-3/TRBV12-4,-,CASSPLGQPQHF,TGTGCCAGCAGCCCCCTAGGTCAGCCCCAGCATTTT
TRBJ2-7,-,TRBV6-5,TRBD1,CASRGTSTGSYEQYF,TGTGCCAGCAGGGGAACCTCGACAGGGTCCTACGAGCAGTACTTC
TRBJ1-1,-,TRBV27,-,CASSLLRGPNTEAFF,TGTGCCAGCAGTTTGTTACGCGGCCCCAACACTGAAGCTTTCTTT
TRBJ1-2,few,TRBV7-8,TRBD1,CASSLDRGSGYGYTF,TGTGCCAGCAGCTTAGACAGGGGGAGTGGGTATGGCTACACCTTC
TRBJ2-7,-,TRBV7-9,-,CASSSRAGEQYF,TGTGCCAGCAGCTCCAGGGCAGGCGAGCAGTACTTC
TRBJ1-1,once,TRBV14,-,CASSQVTGLRTEAFF,TGTGCCAGCAGCCAAGTCACGGGACTGCGCACTGAAGCTTTCTTT
TRBJ2-2,many,TRBV25-1,TRBD1,CASRTTGDTGELFF,TGTGCCAGCAGAACCACAGGGGACACCGGGGAGCTGTTTTTT
TRBJ2-1,few,TRBV7-9,TRBD2,CASSRGLAGGYNEQFF,TGTGCCAGCAGCCGGGGACTAGCGGGAGGCTACAATGAGCAGTTCTTC
TRBJ2-1,few,TRBV30,TRBD2,CAWSTPPGGGSYNEQFF,TGTGCCTGGAGTACCCCCCCTGGCGGGGGCTCCTACAATGAGCAGTTCTTC
TRBJ1-6,-,TRBV30,TRBD1,CAWTRQGSDSPLHF,TGTGCCTGGACAAGACAGGGGAGTGATTCACCCCTCCACTTT
TRBJ1-5,-,TRBV12-5,-,CASGLAGDRQPQHF,TGTGCTAGTGGTTTAGCCGGGGATCGTCAGCCCCAGCATTTT
TRBJ1-5,-,TRBV30,TRBD1,CAWSGRGLENQPQHF,TGTGCCTGGAGTGGCAGGGGGCTCGAGAATCAGCCCCAGCATTTT
TRBJ2-5,-,TRBV3-1/TRBV3-2,-,CASSQPGLIQETQYF,TGTGCCAGCAGCCAACCCGGACTGATACAAGAGACCCAGTACTTC
TRBJ1-1,-,TRBV21-1,-,CASSKVRGNTEAFF,TGTGCCAGCAGCAAAGTCCGGGGGAACACTGAAGCTTTCTTT
TRBJ2-5,-,TRBV6-2/TRBV6-3,TRBD2,CASSSLAGAPETQYF,TGTGCCAGCAGTTCCCTAGCGGGAGCTCCAGAGACCCAGTACTTC